The clone carrying this T cell receptor (beta chain) has only a few counts. Its antigen is not identified. CDR3 size: 15 residues. The germline gives CDR1 MNHEY, CDR2 SVGEGT. Trimming left V 8 bases short and J 0 bases short, with 16 bases between. This sample was included in a study of CD8 T cells in ankylosing spondylitis. Regarding the study as a whole: Reportedly, significant enrichment of disease-linked clones occurred in matched ankylosing spondylitis synovial fluid. Blood from ankylosing spondylitis patients appeared to carry a characteristic roughly eight-variant TCR beta motif.

Scientists made TCR beta libraries using quantitative 5'-RACE with molecular barcodes. TCRdb analysed the 5' RACE reads with MiXCR anew, one entry per CDR3 protein. The sample yields about 510,000 distinct CDR3 sequences, 5.3% seen once. The source is a male donor with ankylosing spondylitis. Sequenced sample: blood, either unsorted or a sorted T cell fraction (not recorded which). This rearrangement joins TRBV6-2 or TRBV6-3 to TRBJ1-2, with D unclear. CDR3 loop: CASGDFPNSNYGYTF. Here the CDR3 DNA reads TGTGCCAGCGGGGATTTCCCGAATTCTAACTATGGCTACACCTTC.